This entry is about one T cell receptor beta chain. TCR-alpha and TCR-beta chains were sequenced unpaired. TCRdb's copy holds only in-frame clones and misses some; the assay was immunoSEQ multiplex PCR. The data hold 85,000 to 90,000 clones, with approximately 91% observed a single time. The data were taken from a study of T cells in tuberculosis. This CDR3 is built from 12 residues. The V gene's germline CDR1 is MDHEN and CDR2 SYDVKM. The V end was cut by 5 bases, the J end by 5 bases, with 9 bases between. After thawing and overnight rest, PBMC were stained with GMM-loaded CD1B tetramer, viability dye and anti-CD3 for sorting. C32 glucose monomycolate from Rhodococcus equi was loaded onto the CD1B tetramers. Tetramer-negative cells, around 100,000 per donor, were also sorted.

This rearrangement joins TRBV28 to TRBJ1-2; D is unresolved. What was sequenced was CD1b-GMM tetramer-negative cells sorted from PBMCs. The TCR comes from an adult woman with latent tuberculosis. CDR3 sequence: CASSVSPYGYTF. In DNA, the CDR3 is TGTGCCAGCAGTGTATCCCCTTATGGCTACACCTTC.